The 18 T cell receptor beta chains below all came from one sample that was sequenced in a study of cytomegalovirus exposure and HLA in healthy donors. The PCR employed 60 Vbeta primers together with 13 Jbeta primers. This table comes from immunoSEQ multiplex PCR, and its TCRdb copy is limited to in-frame clones, with some not included. The sample records some 180,000 clones, 70% to 85% being singletons. The sequencing sample was made of PBMCs. The origin of the receptors is a man younger than 35 in good health and CMV-seronegative.

This clone was detected a few times. The chain is built from TRBV30 and TRBJ2-1, with 12 bases that match TRBD2. V lost 0 bases to trimming and J lost 10 bases; unmatched junction nucleotides: 4. This CDR3 has 14 residues. Germline CDR1 is GTSNPN and CDR2 is SVGIG (reference sequence). The CDR3 DNA follows: TGTGCCTGGAGTGTGCTAGCGGGAGGGTGGGAGCAGTTCTTC. It specifies CAWSVLAGGWEQFF.

This sequence joins TRBV7-8 and TRBJ1-1; D is undetermined. This CDR3 has 15 residues. V lost 1 base, J lost 0 bases, and 9 bases lay in between. CDR1 and CDR2 (germline): SGHVS, FQNEAQ. CDR3 loop: CASSLEVRMNTEAFF. CDR3 nucleotide sequence: TGTGCCAGCAGCTTAGAGGTCAGGATGAACACTGAAGCTTTCTTT.

The chain combines TRBV2 with TRBJ2-3, with a tentative D call TRBD2 (5 bases). CDR1 SNHLY and CDR2 FYNNEI come from the germline V gene. The CDR3 totals 12 residues. Trimming removed 6 bases from V and 3 bases from J, with 7 bases in between. The CDR3 sequence is CASSRGTDTQYF. CDR3 bases: TGTGCCAGCAGCCGGGGAACAGATACGCAGTATTTT.

J is TRBJ2-5 and V is TRBV9; 7 nucleotides match TRBD2. Germline-derived CDR1 and CDR2 are SGDLS and YYNGEE. V trimming: 4 bases; J trimming: 10 bases; junction bases outside the gene matches: 10. This CDR3 comprises 13 residues. Written as DNA, the CDR3 is TGTGCCAGCAGCACACGACACCGGGGGGACCAGTACTTC. Translation: CASSTRHRGDQYF.

V and J are TRBV7-2 and TRBJ1-5; TRBD1 matches at 9 bases. J was trimmed by 11 bases and V by 5 bases; bases with no gene match: 7. This CDR3 has 13 residues. Germline V CDR1 and CDR2: SGHTA, FQGNSA. The DNA for the CDR3 is TGTGCCAGCAGCGCGGACAGGGGAGAGGCCCAGCATTTT. Translating it yields CASSADRGEAQHF.

The chain joins TRBV12-5 to TRBJ2-3; the D gene is possibly TRBD1 (5 bases). This CDR3 is 17 amino acids long. Germline values: CDR1 LGHNT, CDR2 FRNRAP. Trimming removed 0 bases from V and 0 bases from J, with 13 bases in between. The CDR3 region is CASGLVLGRGSTDTQYF. The CDR3, as DNA: TGTGCTAGTGGTTTGGTACTCGGTAGGGGTAGCACAGATACGCAGTATTTT.

The genes are TRBV6-5 and TRBJ2-1; 10 bases fit TRBD2. The CDR3 consists of 16 residues. Unmatched junction bases numbered 6, after V lost 1 base and J lost 6 bases. Germline V gene lookup returns CDR1 MNHEY and CDR2 SVGAGI. The CDR3 sequence: CASSYLSGGASNEQFF. The DNA of the CDR3 is TGTGCCAGCAGTTACTTAAGCGGGGGGGCGTCCAATGAGCAGTTCTTC.

This clone was detected a few times. This chain links TRBV6-1 with TRBJ2-1; tentative D call: TRBD2 (7 bases). The germline CDR1 and CDR2 sequences are MNHNS and SASEGT. V lost 2 bases and J lost 3, with 14 bases in between. CDR3 length: 16 residues. The CDR3 is CASSEIGRGIYNEQFF. Here the CDR3 DNA reads TGTGCCAGCAGTGAAATAGGGAGGGGGATCTACAATGAGCAGTTCTTC.

This chain joins TRBV5-4 and TRBJ2-1; TRBD2 matches 11 bases. V trimming: 0 bases; J trimming: 6 bases; junction bases outside the gene matches: 2. Germline V gene lookup returns CDR1 SGHNT and CDR2 YYREEE (reference sequence). This CDR3 has 15 residues. CDR3 in amino acids: CASSLETSGINEQFF. The CDR3 bases are TGTGCCAGCAGCTTGGAGACTAGCGGGATCAATGAGCAGTTCTTC.

This chain uses TRBV30 with TRBJ1-5; 8 bases align to TRBD1. V trimming: 3 bases; J trimming: 10 bases; junction bases outside the gene matches: 11. Germline V gene data show CDR1 as GTSNPN and CDR2 as SVGIG (reference sequence). CDR3 length: 14 amino acids. CDR3 sequence: CAWSLTGGAEPQHF. As DNA, the CDR3 is TGTGCCTGGAGCCTCACAGGGGGGGCTGAACCCCAGCATTTT.

The rearrangement joins TRBV6-6 to TRBJ2-5; 8 nucleotides line up with TRBD2. The CDR3 extends over 15 amino acids. Germline V gene sequence: CDR1 MNHNY, CDR2 SVGAGI (reference sequence). Trimming removed 2 bases from V and 2 bases from J; junction bases left unmatched: 4. The CDR3 loop reads CASSYGGGQQETQYF. In DNA form, the CDR3 reads TGTGCCAGCAGTTACGGCGGGGGGCAACAAGAGACCCAGTACTTC.

The chain joins TRBV4-2 to TRBJ2-5; D gene unclear. V was clipped by 6 bases and J by 1 base, with 15 bases between them. The CDR3 runs to 15 residues. The germline V gene encodes CDR1 LGHNA and CDR2 YNFKEQ. The CDR3, as DNA: TGTGCCAGCAGACCTTCGCAAACTATCCAAGAGACCCAGTACTTC. Its translation: CASRPSQTIQETQYF.

The V call is TRBV19, the J call TRBJ2-7, with 11 bases identical to TRBD2. Germline CDR1 LNHDA, CDR2 SQIVND (reference sequence). This CDR3 is built from 15 residues. With 1 base clipped from V and 4 bases from J, the junction kept 3 bases outside the gene matches. CDR3 protein: CASSIALAGGYEQYF. CDR3 in DNA: TGTGCCAGTAGTATAGCCCTAGCGGGAGGATACGAGCAGTACTTC.

This chain links TRBV4-3 with TRBJ1-6; the match to TRBD1 covers 7 bases. The CDR3 has 15 amino acids. J was trimmed by 7 bases and V by 2 bases; bases with no gene match: 5. CDR1 LGHNA and CDR2 YSLEER come from the germline V gene. DNA of the CDR3: TGCGCCAGCAGCCAATCTACAGGGGCGAATTCACCCCTCCACTTT. Translated, it gives CASSQSTGANSPLHF.

The J gene is TRBJ2-5, the V gene TRBV4-1; TRBD1 is a possible D gene (6 bases). The J call may be mistaken, given a closer DNA end match to TRBJ2-7. This CDR3 is built from 14 residues. Germline V gene lookup returns CDR1 MGHRA and CDR2 YSYEKL. CDR3 sequence (DNA): TGCGCCAGCAGCCCCGCAGGGGACCACTACGAGCAGTACTTC. Encoded protein: CASSPAGDHYEQYF.

The genes are TRBV5-6 and TRBJ1-2; 10 bases match TRBD1. Germline trimming cut 2 bases from V and 6 bases from J; bases unmatched to any gene: 7. The CDR3 contains 15 residues. From germline, CDR1 is SGHDT and CDR2 YYEEEE. Written as DNA, the CDR3 is TGTGCCAGCAGCTTTTGGGGACAGGGGCTACATGGCTACACCTTC. Encoded protein: CASSFWGQGLHGYTF. The whole variable domain, remainder taken from reference TRBV5-6 and TRBJ1-2, is DAGVTQSPTHLIKTRGQQVTLRCSPKSGHDTVSWYQQALGQGPQFIFQYYEEEERQRGNFPDRFSGHQFPNYSSELNVNALLLGDSALYLCASSFWGQGLHGYTFGSGTRLTVV.

J is TRBJ2-7 and V is TRBV5-4, with 11 positions matching TRBD1. This CDR3 region has 16 residues. CDR1 is SGHNT, CDR2 YYREEE, per germline (reference sequence). With 4 bases clipped from V and 3 bases from J, the junction kept 9 bases outside the gene matches. The CDR3 region has the DNA TGTGCCAGCAGCCGGGGGGGGACAGGGGGGAGCTACGAGCAGTACTTC. As protein: CASSRGGTGGSYEQYF. Full variable domain (rest looked up from reference TRBV5-4 and TRBJ2-7): ETGVTQSPTHLIKTRGQQVTLRCSSQSGHNTVSWYQQALGQGPQFIFQYYREEENGRGNFPPRFSGLQFPNYSSELNVNALELDDSALYLCASSRGGTGGSYEQYFGPGTRLTVT.

The rearrangement joins TRBV10-3 to TRBJ2-5, with 8 bases matching TRBD2. This CDR3 comprises 16 residues. Germline loops: CDR1 ENHRY, CDR2 SYGVKD. Trimming removed 5 bases from V and 5 bases from J; junction bases left unmatched: 13. CDR3 sequence: CAISPSSGSRFETQYF. CDR3 DNA sequence: TGTGCCATCAGTCCTTCCAGCGGGAGCCGGTTTGAGACCCAGTACTTC.